This T cell receptor beta chain appears in the sequencing data of a study of cytomegalovirus exposure and HLA in healthy donors. Findings of the study overall: CMV serostatus was the only recorded immune exposure for donors. A link between a missense DCLRE1C variant and TCR beta V- and J-gene trimming emerged from a later analysis. A previous analysis found most TCR beta V segments productive roughly 87% or roughly 30% of the time. HLA-A and HLA-B allele assignments for most subjects were reportedly predicted accurately using TCR beta sequences.

This CDR3 is built from 14 residues. Trimming shortened V by 0 bases and J by 4 bases, and 9 bases separated the two germline ends. Germline V gene data show CDR1 as SNHLY and CDR2 as FYNNEI. Researchers ran the PCR with 60 Vbeta and 13 Jbeta primers. The data were produced by immunoSEQ multiplex PCR, yet TCRdb's version contains in-frame clones alone and is incomplete. Of about 160,000 clones detected, 75% to 85% appear once; the ten largest clones hold under 2%. On this clone itself: Its antigen is as yet unknown.

The TCR originated in a young woman in good health and CMV-seronegative. The V call is TRBV2, the J call TRBJ2-5, with D perhaps TRBD1 (6 bases). The specimen was PBMCs. CDR3 protein: CASSEAPQGETQYF. In DNA, the CDR3 is TGTGCCAGCAGTGAAGCGCCACAGGGAGAGACCCAGTACTTC.